This T cell receptor beta chain was sequenced during a study of early stage breast cancer tumors. About the research overall: Of around 16 invasive breast tumors, twelve were hormone receptor-positive, HER2-negative.

The CDR3 is 15 amino acids. CDR1 and CDR2 (germline): SQVTM, ANQGSEA. Trimming cost V 4 bases and J 9 bases; bases outside gene matches: 13. A remark on this clone: The antigen remains unidentified.

Only in-frame clones appear in the TCRdb table, and some are missing; sequencing was by immunoSEQ multiplex PCR. In the table there are 50,000 to 75,000 clones, about three quarters of which are singletons. The study's findings and limits: Unsorted bulk genomic DNA sequencing lacked pairing and functional marker data. Tumors had about 2.5-fold higher T cell density and higher clonality than adjacent normal breast tissue.

Source material: blood. V gene TRBV29-1 combines with J gene TRBJ2-1; 9 nucleotides align to TRBD2. This TCR came from a person under 45 with breast cancer. The CDR3 protein is CSVGGTSPFWGEQFF. The CDR3 region has the DNA TGCAGCGTTGGGGGGACTAGCCCCTTTTGGGGTGAGCAGTTCTTC.